The 20 T cell receptor beta chains listed next were all sequenced from one sample in a study of cytomegalovirus exposure and HLA in healthy donors. The PCR contained 60 Vbeta and 13 Jbeta primers. Some clones are missing from TCRdb's copy, which holds only in-frame ones; the method was immunoSEQ multiplex PCR. Among fewer than 150,000 clones, approximately 73% were seen once, and the ten largest hold about 15%. The sequencing sample was made of PBMCs. These receptors were collected from a human donor in good health.

The table lists this clone with a count of one. The chain uses TRBV5-4 and TRBJ2-3; 7 bases fit TRBD1. CDR3 length: 15 residues. The V gene end was trimmed by 4 bases and the J gene end by 3 bases; junction bases not matched to a gene: 8. The germline V gene has CDR1 SGHNT and CDR2 YYREEE (reference sequence). This CDR3 reads CASSLEGGLTDTQYF. DNA for the CDR3: TGTGCCAGCAGCCTCGAAGGGGGCTTAACAGATACGCAGTATTTT.

Comment on this clone: Other DNA sequences in the same sample also yield this CDR3. The rearrangement links TRBV5-1 to TRBJ2-3; D unclear. The CDR3 has 14 amino acids. With 1 base removed from V and 4 bases from J, the gap between germline ends came to 10 bases. Germline assignment: CDR1 SGHRS and CDR2 YFSETQ. The CDR3 here is CASSLNPFADTQYF. DNA of the CDR3: TGCGCCAGCAGCTTGAATCCTTTCGCAGATACGCAGTATTTT. The variable domain in full, completed from reference TRBV5-1 and TRBJ2-3, reads KAGVTQTPRYLIKTRGQQVTLSCSPISGHRSVSWYQQTPGQGLQFLFEYFSETQRNKGNFPGRFSGRQFSNSRSEMNVSTLELGDSALYLCASSLNPFADTQYFGPGTRLTVL.

The chain carries TRBV25-1 and TRBJ2-3, with 13 positions matching TRBD2. The CDR3 consists of 16 residues. Germline values: CDR1 MGHDK, CDR2 SYGVNS. V shed 4 bases, J shed 6 bases, and the junction held 7 bases outside the gene matches. CDR3: CASSVLLAGGRDTQYF. CDR3 nucleotide sequence: TGTGCCAGCAGTGTTCTACTAGCGGGAGGGCGGGATACGCAGTATTTT.

The rearrangement joins TRBV15 to TRBJ1-5; D perhaps matches TRBD1 (6 bases). Trimming took 0 bases from V and 7 from J, leaving 13 bases between them. Per germline, CDR1 LNHNV and CDR2 YYDKDF (reference sequence). The CDR3 totals 15 residues. The CDR3 region is CATSRDRGAGQPQHF. DNA for the CDR3: TGTGCCACCAGCAGAGATCGGGGGGCTGGGCAGCCCCAGCATTTT.

J is TRBJ1-2 and V is TRBV4-2, with D maybe TRBD1 (6 bases). V dropped 1 base and J dropped 8 bases, with 11 bases sitting between them. Germline values: CDR1 LGHNA, CDR2 YNFKEQ. The length of the CDR3 is 13 residues. CDR3 sequence: CASSQGGQWGYTF. The CDR3 DNA is TGTGCCAGCAGCCAAGGGGGACAATGGGGCTACACCTTC.

This sequence joins TRBV7-9 and TRBJ2-5; TRBD2 might be the D (5 bases). The CDR3 extends over 14 amino acids. Trimming left V 1 base short and J 7 bases short, with 13 bases between. The germline V gene has CDR1 SEHNR and CDR2 FQNEAQ (reference sequence). CDR3 region: CASSLVGAAGTQYF. CDR3 DNA: TGTGCCAGCAGCTTAGTGGGAGCGGCAGGGACCCAGTACTTC.

The V gene is TRBV5-6, the J gene TRBJ1-2; 9 nucleotides agree with TRBD1. CDR3 length: 13 residues. With 4 bases clipped from V and 4 bases from J, the junction kept 2 bases outside the gene matches. From germline, CDR1 is SGHDT and CDR2 YYEEEE. CDR3 loop: CASSGQGTYGYTF. Here the CDR3 DNA reads TGTGCCAGCAGCGGACAGGGGACCTATGGCTACACCTTC.

The genes are TRBV4-2 and TRBJ1-5; unclear D gene. Looked up from germline, CDR1 is LGHNA and CDR2 is YNFKEQ. The CDR3 has 14 amino acids. Trimming pared 0 bases from V and 3 bases from J, leaving 6 bases between. The CDR3 here is CASSQETVNQPQHF. As DNA, the CDR3 is TGTGCCAGCAGCCAAGAAACAGTCAATCAGCCCCAGCATTTT.

V gene TRBV28 combines with J gene TRBJ1-2; D call uncertain. This CDR3 is 13 amino acids long. Germline V gene lookup returns CDR1 MDHEN and CDR2 SYDVKM. V was shortened by 5 bases and J by 0 bases, with 7 bases between the two germline ends. The CDR3 protein is CASSLSTNYGYTF. In DNA form, the CDR3 reads TGTGCCAGCAGTCTATCAACTAACTATGGCTACACCTTC.

J is TRBJ2-3 and V is TRBV7-3, with unresolved D. With 5 bases removed from V and 2 bases from J, the gap between germline ends came to 8 bases. From germline, CDR1 is SGHTA and CDR2 FQGTGA. The CDR3 consists of 13 residues. For the CDR3, the DNA is TGTGCCAGCAGCACCGACAACACAGATACGCAGTATTTT. Translating it yields CASSTDNTDTQYF.

The V gene is TRBV5-1, the J gene TRBJ2-7, with D perhaps matching TRBD1 (6 bases). Germline V gene lookup returns CDR1 SGHRS and CDR2 YFSETQ. The CDR3 extends over 15 amino acids. V shed 0 bases and J shed 3 bases, with 13 bases lying between them. This CDR3 is CASSLAGTRDYEQYF. DNA of the CDR3: TGCGCCAGCAGCTTGGCCGGGACAAGAGACTACGAGCAGTACTTC.

There are a few counts of this clone. The chain uses TRBV30 and TRBJ1-3; 8 bases are a match to TRBD1. CDR3 length: 14 amino acids. The J segment lost 0 bases and the V segment lost 4 bases, leaving 2 bases of the junction unmatched. The germline V gene has CDR1 GTSNPN and CDR2 SVGIG (reference sequence). CDR3 coding DNA: TGTGCCTGGACTACAGGGGGCTCTGGAAACACCATATATTTT. It is translated as CAWTTGGSGNTIYF.

V and J are TRBV7-8 and TRBJ2-3; 9 nucleotides line up with TRBD2. This CDR3 has 15 residues. The germline V gene has CDR1 SGHVS and CDR2 FQNEAQ. V lost 3 bases to trimming and J lost 3 bases; unmatched junction nucleotides: 4. The CDR3 loop reads CASSFSGGWTDTQYF. As DNA, the CDR3 is TGTGCCAGCAGCTTTAGCGGGGGCTGGACAGATACGCAGTATTTT.

The chain carries TRBV7-9 and TRBJ2-1; D is unresolved. The CDR3 is made up of 11 amino acids. In germline, CDR1 is SEHNR, CDR2 FQNEAQ (reference sequence). V lost 6 bases and J lost 8, with 8 bases in between. The CDR3 DNA is TGTGCCAGCAGGTTAACGGATGAGCAGTTCTTC. It encodes CASRLTDEQFF. Together with reference TRBV7-9 and TRBJ2-1, the CDR3 gives the full variable domain: DTGVSQNPRHKITKRGQNVTFRCDPISEHNRLYWYRQTLGQGPEFLTYFQNEAQLEKSRLLSDRFSAERPKGSFSTLEIQRTEQGDSAMYLCASRLTDEQFFGPGTRLTVL.

V usage is TRBV6-5 and J usage is TRBJ1-2; 8 bases are shared with TRBD1. V gave up 3 bases and J gave up 11 bases; unmatched junction bases: 5. Germline CDR1 MNHEY, CDR2 SVGAGI. The CDR3 loop spans 12 amino acids. This chain's CDR3 is CASSYITGGYTF. In DNA, the CDR3 is TGTGCCAGCAGTTATATAACAGGGGGATACACCTTC.

CDR3 nucleotides: TGTGCCAGCAGTTTATCCCAGGTACCCTACAATGAGCAGTTCTTC. This encodes CASSLSQVPYNEQFF. This chain links TRBV27 with TRBJ2-1; D unclear. Germline loops: CDR1 MNHEY, CDR2 SMNVEV (reference sequence). This CDR3 has 15 residues. The V end was cut by 0 bases, the J end by 2 bases, with 8 bases between.

The CDR3 nucleotides read TGTGCCAGCAGCCCCCGGACTAGCGGGAGGGAGACCCAGTACTTC. It codes for CASSPRTSGRETQYF. The chain uses TRBV7-9 and TRBJ2-5, with 14 bases matching TRBD2. Trimming took 5 bases from V and 5 from J; bases not matched to a gene: 4. Germline loops: CDR1 SEHNR, CDR2 FQNEAQ (reference sequence). This CDR3 region has 15 residues.

The rearrangement uses TRBV5-1 and TRBJ2-2; TRBD2 agrees at 9 bases. Germline values: CDR1 SGHRS, CDR2 YFSETQ. The J segment lost 3 bases and the V segment lost 0 bases, leaving 3 bases of the junction unmatched. The CDR3 extends over 16 amino acids. The CDR3 DNA reads as TGCGCCAGCAGCTTGGCATTAGCGGGAGACACCGGGGAGCTGTTTTTT. This encodes CASSLALAGDTGELFF.

The V gene is TRBV5-1, the J gene TRBJ2-7, with TRBD1 matching 7 bases. There are 14 residues in the CDR3. Germline lookup yields CDR1 SGHRS and CDR2 YFSETQ. The V gene end was trimmed by 4 bases and the J gene end by 3 bases; junction bases not matched to a gene: 7. The CDR3 region has the DNA TGCGCCAGCAGCCCCAGACAGGGCCTCTACGAGCAGTACTTC. This codes for CASSPRQGLYEQYF.

The chain joins TRBV7-6 to TRBJ2-7, with a possible D match to TRBD1 (6 bases). V was cut by 2 bases and J by 3 bases, with 17 bases left in between. Per germline, CDR1 SGHVS and CDR2 FNYEAQ. CDR3 length: 16 residues. This CDR3 is CASSLSLTGGVYEQYF. The CDR3 DNA sequence: TGTGCCAGCAGCTTAAGTTTAACTGGGGGCGTCTACGAGCAGTACTTC.